These 21 T cell receptor beta chains were all obtained from the same sample, sequenced in a study of blood T cells in healthy people across ages. A J-beta primer mix and a sample-barcoded 5' primer were used in a second PCR of roughly 7 to 12 cycles. TCRdb ran MiXCR on the 5' RACE reads and lists one entry per CDR3 protein. Of about 670,000 distinct CDR3 sequences listed, approximately 52% are singletons. The specimen was blood. All receptors derive from a woman of 80 years or more in good health.

Of note for this clonotype: This could be a read error, since a much larger clone is one nucleotide away. J is TRBJ2-7 and V is TRBV29-1; maybe TRBD1 (5 bases). With the DNA end fitting TRBJ2-5 better, the J assignment may be wrong. The CDR3 has 12 amino acids. Germline values: CDR1 SQVTM, CDR2 ANQGSEA. The DNA of the CDR3 is TGCAGCGTTGAATCAGGGTGGGAGACCCAGTACTTC. This translates into CSVESGWETQYF.

This sequence joins TRBV20-1 and TRBJ2-7; 8 bases match TRBD2. Trimming removed 3 bases from V and 3 bases from J; junction bases left unmatched: 7. The germline V gene has CDR1 DFQATT and CDR2 SNEGSKA (reference sequence). The CDR3 spans 14 residues. CDR3: CSASATGGLYEQYF. The CDR3 DNA is TGCAGTGCTAGTGCGACGGGGGGGCTCTACGAGCAGTACTTC.

In regard to this clonotype: A much more abundant neighbour one base away suggests this may be a read error. CDR3: CASSLALWGSSYEQYF. CDR3 nucleotides: TGTGCCAGCAGCCTGGCACTATGGGGATCCTCCTACGAGCAGTACTTC. J is TRBJ2-5 and V is TRBV3-1; no firm D call. The J call is uncertain, as TRBJ2-7 better fits the DNA end. Germline loops: CDR1 LGHDT, CDR2 YNNKEL (reference sequence). This CDR3 spans 16 amino acids.

This clonotype was observed a handful of times. The chain combines TRBV25-1 with TRBJ2-7, with 10 bases aligning to TRBD1. The CDR3 consists of 14 residues. The junction had 4 bases not matched to a gene; V was cut back by 4 bases and J by 4 bases. Germline V gene lookup returns CDR1 MGHDK and CDR2 SYGVNS. The CDR3 reads CASSADRGPYEQYF. The CDR3 DNA is TGTGCCAGCAGTGCCGACAGGGGGCCGTACGAGCAGTACTTC.

In its sample, this clonotype was seen a few times. The V and J genes are TRBV5-1 and TRBJ2-1; D ambiguous. The V end was cut by 2 bases, the J end by 8 bases, with 14 bases between. The CDR3 totals 14 residues. The germline gives CDR1 SGHRS, CDR2 YFSETQ. CDR3: CASSLRPPSDEQFF. In DNA form, the CDR3 reads TGCGCCAGCAGCTTAAGGCCCCCCTCGGATGAGCAGTTCTTC.

The chain links TRBV2 to TRBJ2-4, with TRBD1 matching over 8 bases. This CDR3 comprises 15 residues. Germline CDR1 reads SNHLY; CDR2 reads FYNNEI. V was clipped by 2 bases and J by 1 base; unmatched bases: 1. The CDR3 region is CASSETGGAKNIQYF. The CDR3 DNA is TGTGCCAGCAGTGAAACAGGGGGTGCCAAAAACATTCAGTACTTC.

Comments on this clonotype: At one end, the junction sequence differs from germline, possibly due to a read error. The J gene is TRBJ2-4, the V gene TRBV14; maybe TRBD1 (5 bases). The DNA end is more similar to TRBJ2-7, so the J call may be wrong. Germline V gives CDR1 SGHDN, CDR2 FVKESK. The CDR3 runs to 14 residues. CDR3 nucleotides: TGTGCCAGCAGCCTGAACAGGCTTTCCTCCGAGCAGTACTTC. Translated: CASSLNRLSSEQYF.

This clonotype was counted a single time. The junction departs from germline at one end; a sequencing error may be responsible. The chain employs TRBV18 and TRBJ2-7; no reliable D call. The CDR3 runs 14 residues. The germline gives CDR1 KGHSH, CDR2 LQKENI. As DNA, the CDR3 is TGTGCCAGCTCACCCCTCTCGGCTCCAGAGACCCAGTGCTTC. This codes for CASSPLSAPETQCF.

A word on this clonotype: A much larger clone lies a single base off, so this may be a read error. It is likely a read error, because the conserved phenylalanine at the end of the CDR3 is missing. The CDR3 loop is CASSPRLAGGPNEQFS. The CDR3 coding sequence is TGCGCCAGCAGCCCGAGACTAGCGGGGGGCCCAAATGAGCAGTTCTCC. This rearrangement joins TRBV5-1 to TRBJ2-1; the match to TRBD2 covers 13 bases. Germline V gene lookup returns CDR1 SGHRS and CDR2 YFSETQ. V was pared by 4 bases and J by 7 bases, with 8 bases of the junction left unmatched. There are 16 residues in the CDR3.

This clonotype was recorded a few times. The rearrangement links TRBV12-3 or TRBV12-4 to TRBJ1-1; 10 nucleotides agree with TRBD1. Trimming cost V 2 bases and J 1 base; bases outside gene matches: 4. CDR3 length: 16 residues. This CDR3 is CASSLYRDRGNTEAFF. DNA of the CDR3: TGTGCCAGCAGTTTATACCGGGACAGGGGGAACACTGAAGCTTTCTTT.

V is TRBV20-1 and J is TRBJ1-2; D ambiguous. Germline CDR1 DFQATT, CDR2 SNEGSKA (reference sequence). With 2 bases removed from V and 2 bases from J, the gap between germline ends came to 12 bases. The CDR3 contains 14 residues. Written as DNA, the CDR3 is TGCAGTGCTAGAAGTTTACATACCAACTATGGCTACACCTTC. This gives the protein CSARSLHTNYGYTF.

The rearrangement uses TRBV7-7 and TRBJ2-5; 8 positions agree with TRBD1. V was clipped by 6 bases and J by 6 bases; unmatched bases: 9. Germline V gene lookup returns CDR1 SSHAT and CDR2 FNYEAQ (reference sequence). CDR3 length equals 14 residues. The CDR3 sequence is CASRPTDRGQTQYF. In nucleotides, the CDR3 is TGTGCCAGCAGGCCGACCGACAGGGGTCAGACCCAGTACTTC. Full variable domain (outside the CDR3, taken from reference TRBV7-7 and TRBJ2-5): GAGVSQSPRYKVTKRGQDVTLRCDPISSHATLYWYQQALGQGPEFLTYFNYEAQPDKSGLPSDRFSAERPEGSISTLTIQRTEQRDSAMYRCASRPTDRGQTQYFGPGTRLLVL.

The chain employs TRBV7-9 and TRBJ2-3; 10 bases line up with TRBD2. V shed 6 bases, J shed 4 bases, and the junction held 10 bases outside the gene matches. This CDR3 region has 16 residues. Germline loops: CDR1 SEHNR, CDR2 FQNEAQ (reference sequence). In DNA form, the CDR3 reads TGTGCCAGCAGTCCCTCTAGGACTAGCGGATCAGATACGCAGTATTTT. Translating it yields CASSPSRTSGSDTQYF.

Only a few counts were recorded for this clonotype. The chain joins TRBV14 to TRBJ2-2, with 8 bases aligning to TRBD2. The CDR3 is 15 residues long. Germline assignment: CDR1 SGHDN and CDR2 FVKESK. V shed 4 bases and J 5 bases; nucleotides not matched to a gene: 6. The CDR3 spells CASSRSGSYTGELFF. The CDR3 DNA sequence: TGTGCCAGCAGCCGGAGCGGGAGTTATACCGGGGAGCTGTTTTTT.

This chain joins TRBV5-1 and TRBJ2-1; D gene ambiguous. The closer fit of TRBJ2-7 to the DNA end suggests the J call may be wrong. CDR3 length: 15 residues. CDR1 SGHRS and CDR2 YFSETQ come from the germline V gene. CDR3 bases: TGCGCCAGCAGCCCCCCCCTCCCCCCAAACAATGAGCAGTACTTC. Amino acid sequence: CASSPPLPPNNEQYF.

In its sample, this clonotype was seen once. The chain links TRBV27 to TRBJ2-7, with D tentatively TRBD1 (5 bases). Trimming removed 5 bases from V and 6 bases from J, with 17 bases in between. Germline assignment: CDR1 MNHEY and CDR2 SMNVEV (reference sequence). This CDR3 is 14 amino acids long. DNA of the CDR3: TGTGCCAGCAGTCCCCAAGGACAATCGGGCGAGCAGTACTTC. Protein product: CASSPQGQSGEQYF.

V is TRBV7-2 and J is TRBJ2-1; 10 positions agree with TRBD2. Per the germline V gene, CDR1 is SGHTA and CDR2 is FQGNSA. The V segment lost 5 bases and the J segment 2 bases; nucleotides outside the gene matches: 9. This CDR3 comprises 17 residues. Here the CDR3 reads CASSPQVAGGPYNEQFF. The CDR3 DNA reads TGTGCCAGCAGCCCTCAGGTAGCGGGAGGCCCCTACAATGAGCAGTTCTTC.

This clonotype occurred many times. V is TRBV27 and J is TRBJ2-5; D possibly matches TRBD1 or TRBD2 (5 bases each). Germline-derived CDR1 and CDR2 are MNHEY and SMNVEV (reference sequence). The CDR3 spans 16 residues. V was pared by 3 bases and J by 3 bases, with 17 bases between. CDR3: CASSFPGRRLEETQYF. The CDR3 region has the DNA TGTGCCAGCAGTTTTCCGGGACGACGTCTGGAAGAGACCCAGTACTTC.

Remarks on this clonotype: A much larger clone differs from this one at a single base, so this may be a read error. This chain uses TRBV12-1 with TRBJ2-7; the table's D gene call, TRBD1, was not cross checked with the DNA. TRBV12-1 is assigned pseudogene status. The CDR3 loop spans 15 amino acids. The CDR3 bases are TGTGCCTGCAGCCCGAGAGTGGGACAGGGTTACGAGCAGTACTTC. Protein sequence: CACSPRVGQGYEQYF.

The genes are TRBV2 and TRBJ1-5; D is unclear. V lost 8 bases and J 7 bases, leaving 12 bases between the germline ends. Germline V CDR1 and CDR2: SNHLY, FYNNEI. There are 12 residues in the CDR3. CDR3 coding DNA: TGTGCCAGCGGCGGTTCTTACCAGCCCCAGCATTTT. This translates into CASGGSYQPQHF. Using reference TRBV2 and TRBJ1-5 for the parts outside the CDR3, the full variable domain is EPEVTQTPSHQVTQMGQEVILRCVPISNHLYFYWYRQILGQKVEFLVSFYNNEISEKSEIFDDQFSVERPDGSNFTLKIRSTKLEDSAMYFCASGGSYQPQHFGDGTRLSIL.

In this sample, this clonotype turned up once. The chain is built from TRBV29-1 and TRBJ2-1; D is ambiguous. The DNA end lines up better with TRBJ2-7; the J call may be wrong. The germline V gene has CDR1 SQVTM and CDR2 ANQGSEA. This CDR3 contains 13 residues. CDR3 loop: CSVVSTESYEQYF. In DNA form, the CDR3 reads TGCAGCGTTGTTAGTACAGAGTCCTACGAGCAGTACTTC.